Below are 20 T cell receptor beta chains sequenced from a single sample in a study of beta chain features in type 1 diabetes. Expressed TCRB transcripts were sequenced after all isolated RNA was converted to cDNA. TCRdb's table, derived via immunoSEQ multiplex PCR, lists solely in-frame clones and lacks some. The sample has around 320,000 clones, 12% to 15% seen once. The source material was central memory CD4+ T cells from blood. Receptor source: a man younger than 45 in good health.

The CDR3 reads CASSWDRVQETQYF. Written as DNA, the CDR3 is TGTGCCAGCAGCTGGGACAGGGTCCAAGAGACCCAGTACTTC. The chain combines TRBV7-2 with TRBJ2-5; 9 nucleotides line up with TRBD1. The germline V gene has CDR1 SGHTA and CDR2 FQGNSA. V lost 4 bases, J lost 1 base, and 1 base stayed unmatched. The CDR3 has 14 residues.

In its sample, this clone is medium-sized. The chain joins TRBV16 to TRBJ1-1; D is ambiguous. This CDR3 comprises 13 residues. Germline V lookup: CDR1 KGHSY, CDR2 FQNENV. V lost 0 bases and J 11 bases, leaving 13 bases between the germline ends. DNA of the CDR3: TGTGCCAGCAGCCAATCGGGGTCCACTCAGGCTTTCTTT. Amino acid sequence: CASSQSGSTQAFF. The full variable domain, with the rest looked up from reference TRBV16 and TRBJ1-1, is GEEVAQTPKHLVRGEGQKAKLYCAPIKGHSYVFWYQQVLKNEFKFLISFQNENVFDETGMPKERFSAKCLPNSPCSLEIQATKLEDSAVYFCASSQSGSTQAFFGQGTRLTVV.

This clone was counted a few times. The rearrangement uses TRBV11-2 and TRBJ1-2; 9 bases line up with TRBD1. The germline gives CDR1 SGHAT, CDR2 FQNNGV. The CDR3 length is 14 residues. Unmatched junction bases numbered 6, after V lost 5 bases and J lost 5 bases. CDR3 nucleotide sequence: TGTGCCAGCAGCGCGTCCGGGACAGGGTATGGCTACACCTTC. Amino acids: CASSASGTGYGYTF.

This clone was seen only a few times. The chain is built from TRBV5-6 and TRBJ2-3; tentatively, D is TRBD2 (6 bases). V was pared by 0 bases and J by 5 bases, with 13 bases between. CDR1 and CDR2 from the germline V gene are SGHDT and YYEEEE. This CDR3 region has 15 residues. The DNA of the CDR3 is TGTGCCAGCAGCTTGGGGCGGGGAACAATAGATACGCAGTATTTT. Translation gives CASSLGRGTIDTQYF.

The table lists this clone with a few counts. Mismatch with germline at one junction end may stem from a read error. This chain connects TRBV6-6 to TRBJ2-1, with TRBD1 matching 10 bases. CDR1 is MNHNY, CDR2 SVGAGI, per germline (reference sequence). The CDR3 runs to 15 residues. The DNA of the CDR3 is TGTGCCATCAGTGAGCCCAGACAGGGGGCCACTGAGCAGTTCTTC. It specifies CAISEPRQGATEQFF.

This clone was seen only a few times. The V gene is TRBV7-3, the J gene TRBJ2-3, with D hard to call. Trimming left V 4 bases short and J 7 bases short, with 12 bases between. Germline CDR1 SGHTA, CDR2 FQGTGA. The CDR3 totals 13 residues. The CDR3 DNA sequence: TGTGCCAGCAGCTCCAATGGCCGTAATACGCAGTATTTT. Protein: CASSSNGRNTQYF.

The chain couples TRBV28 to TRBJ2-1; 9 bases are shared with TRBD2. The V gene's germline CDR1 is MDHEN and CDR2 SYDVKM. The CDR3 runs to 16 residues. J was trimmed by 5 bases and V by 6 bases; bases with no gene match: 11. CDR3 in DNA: TGTGCCAGCAGCCCCCGGGGGCGGGAGGGGAACAATGAGCAGTTCTTC. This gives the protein CASSPRGREGNNEQFF.

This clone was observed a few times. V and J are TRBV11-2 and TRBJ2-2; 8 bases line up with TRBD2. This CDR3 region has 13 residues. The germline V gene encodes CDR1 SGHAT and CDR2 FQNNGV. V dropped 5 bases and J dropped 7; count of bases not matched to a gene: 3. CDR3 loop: CASSAGGHGELFF. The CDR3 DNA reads TGTGCCAGCAGCGCGGGGGGCCACGGGGAGCTGTTTTTT.

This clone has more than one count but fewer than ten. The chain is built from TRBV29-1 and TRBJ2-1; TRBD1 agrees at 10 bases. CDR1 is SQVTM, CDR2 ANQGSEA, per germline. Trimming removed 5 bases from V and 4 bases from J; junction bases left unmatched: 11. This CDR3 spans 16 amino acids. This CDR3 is CSVKSLGTGEYNEQFF. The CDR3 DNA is TGCAGCGTTAAAAGCCTCGGGACAGGGGAATACAATGAGCAGTTCTTC.

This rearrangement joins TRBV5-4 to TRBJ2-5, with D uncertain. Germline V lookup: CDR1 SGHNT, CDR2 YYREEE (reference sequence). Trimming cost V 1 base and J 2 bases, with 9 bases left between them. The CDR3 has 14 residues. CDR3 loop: CASSLSAEQETQYF. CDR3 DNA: TGTGCCAGCAGCTTGTCGGCCGAACAAGAGACCCAGTACTTC.

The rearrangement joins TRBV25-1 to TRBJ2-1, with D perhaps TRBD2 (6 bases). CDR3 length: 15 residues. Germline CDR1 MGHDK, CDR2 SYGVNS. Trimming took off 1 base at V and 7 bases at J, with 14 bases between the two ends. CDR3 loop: CASSESQRLVNEQFF. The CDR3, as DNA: TGTGCCAGCAGTGAATCCCAGAGACTAGTAAATGAGCAGTTCTTC.

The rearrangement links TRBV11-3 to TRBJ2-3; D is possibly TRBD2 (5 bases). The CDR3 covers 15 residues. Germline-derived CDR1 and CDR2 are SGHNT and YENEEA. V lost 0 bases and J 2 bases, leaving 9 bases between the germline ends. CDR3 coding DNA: TGTGCCAGCAGCTTAGACGGGGTTGACACAGATACGCAGTATTTT. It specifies CASSLDGVDTDTQYF.

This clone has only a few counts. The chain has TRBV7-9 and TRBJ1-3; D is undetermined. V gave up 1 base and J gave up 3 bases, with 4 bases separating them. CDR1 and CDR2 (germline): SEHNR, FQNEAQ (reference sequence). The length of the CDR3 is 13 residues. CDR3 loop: CASSLEGGNTIYF. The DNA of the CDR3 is TGTGCCAGCAGCTTAGAAGGTGGAAACACCATATATTTT.

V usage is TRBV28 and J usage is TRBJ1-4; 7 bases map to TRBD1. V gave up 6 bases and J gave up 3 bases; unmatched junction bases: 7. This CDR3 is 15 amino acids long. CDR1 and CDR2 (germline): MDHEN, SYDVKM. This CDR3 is CASRTYRGSNEKLFF. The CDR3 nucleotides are TGTGCCAGCAGGACCTACAGGGGATCTAATGAAAAACTGTTTTTT.

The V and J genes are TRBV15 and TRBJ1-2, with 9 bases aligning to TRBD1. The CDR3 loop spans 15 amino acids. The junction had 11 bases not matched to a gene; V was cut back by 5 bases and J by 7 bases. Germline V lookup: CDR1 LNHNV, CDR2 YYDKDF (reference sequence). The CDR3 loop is CATSPGLQGAGGYTF. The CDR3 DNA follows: TGTGCCACCAGCCCCGGTCTACAGGGGGCGGGTGGCTACACCTTC. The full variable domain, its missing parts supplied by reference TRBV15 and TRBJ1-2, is DAMVIQNPRYQVTQFGKPVTLSCSQTLNHNVMYWYQQKSSQAPKLLFHYYDKDFNNEADTPDNFQSRRPNTSFCFLDIRSPGLGDTAMYLCATSPGLQGAGGYTFGSGTRLTVV.

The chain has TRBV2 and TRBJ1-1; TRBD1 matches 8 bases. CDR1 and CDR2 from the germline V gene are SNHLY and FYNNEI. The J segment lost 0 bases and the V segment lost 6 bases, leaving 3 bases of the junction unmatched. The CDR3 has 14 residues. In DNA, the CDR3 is TGTGCCAGCAGCCTGGGACAGGTGAACACTGAAGCTTTCTTT. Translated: CASSLGQVNTEAFF.

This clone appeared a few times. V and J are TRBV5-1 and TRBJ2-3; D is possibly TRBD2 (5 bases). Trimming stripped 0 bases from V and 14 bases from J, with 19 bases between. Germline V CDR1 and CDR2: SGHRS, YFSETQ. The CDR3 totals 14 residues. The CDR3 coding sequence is TGCGCCAGCAGCTTGGGTGGGAATCGGCAAGGACTGTATTTT. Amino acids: CASSLGGNRQGLYF.

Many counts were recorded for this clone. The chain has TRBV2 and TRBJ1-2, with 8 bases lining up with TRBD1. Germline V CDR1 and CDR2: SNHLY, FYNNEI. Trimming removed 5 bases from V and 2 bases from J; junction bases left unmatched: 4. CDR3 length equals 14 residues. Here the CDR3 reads CASSSRTGNYGYTF. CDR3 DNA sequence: TGTGCCAGCAGTAGCCGGACAGGGAACTATGGCTACACCTTC.

CDR3 nucleotides: TGTGCCAGCAGACATACCGGACAGGGGGCGGAGGAAGGCTACACCTTC. Its protein is CASRHTGQGAEEGYTF. V usage is TRBV2 and J usage is TRBJ1-2; 11 bases are shared with TRBD1. V lost 6 bases, J lost 8 bases, and 14 bases stayed unmatched. CDR3 length: 16 amino acids. Germline V gene sequence: CDR1 SNHLY, CDR2 FYNNEI.

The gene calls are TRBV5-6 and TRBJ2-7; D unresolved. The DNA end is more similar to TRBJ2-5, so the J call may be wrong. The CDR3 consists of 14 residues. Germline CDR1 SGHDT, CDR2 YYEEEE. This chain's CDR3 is CASSLPGYQETQYF. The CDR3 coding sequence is TGTGCCAGCAGCTTGCCCGGGTACCAAGAGACCCAGTACTTC.